The 14 T cell receptor beta chains reported below all come from one sample, sequenced in a study of T cells in women clearing cervical HPV infection. Repertoires were generated with immunoSEQ multiplex PCR, while TCRdb's copy carries only in-frame clones and drops some. This sample's table reports 20,000 to 25,000 clones. Sequenced sample: blood buffy coat. All receptors derive from a woman aged 18 to 75 with a cervical HPV16 infection that either progressed to CIN3+ or cleared (not recorded which).

Comment on this clone: The observed sequence ends 3 residues before the CDR3 terminus, with the missing tail filled in from the germline J gene. J is TRBJ2-3 and V is TRBV5-1; no firm D call. Germline V gene data show CDR1 as SGHRS and CDR2 as YFSETQ. The CDR3 consists of 15 residues. V lost 0 bases and J lost 0, with 8 bases in between. This CDR3 reads CASSLDGTSTDTQYF. The covered CDR3 bases are TGCGCCAGCAGCTTGGACGGTACTAGCACAGATACG.

With regard to this clone: The read gets to within 3 residues of the CDR3 end, and the germline J gene fills in the rest. The V gene is TRBV11-2, the J gene TRBJ2-7; no firm D call. Trimming took off 1 base at V and 4 bases at J, with 8 bases between the two ends. Germline assignment: CDR1 SGHAT and CDR2 FQNNGV. The CDR3 is 13 residues long. The CDR3 loop reads CASSLVRGYEQYF. The part of the CDR3 DNA that was read is TGTGCCAGCAGCTTAGTTCGCGGATACGAG.

About this clone itself: From the germline J gene comes the end of the CDR3, since the read stops 3 residues before it. The V call is TRBV27, the J call TRBJ2-1; D perhaps matches TRBD2 (6 bases). V was shortened by 6 bases and J by 7 bases, with 16 bases between the two germline ends. Germline V gene sequence: CDR1 MNHEY, CDR2 SMNVEV (reference sequence). The CDR3 consists of 14 residues. CDR3 loop: CASRVGRGVNEQFF. The covered CDR3 bases are TGTGCCAGCAGGGTGGGGCGGGGTGTGAATGAG.

In regard to this clone: Read data end 3 residues before the CDR3 end; the end is taken from the germline J gene. V is TRBV25-1 and J is TRBJ2-5, with D unclear. V lost 10 bases to trimming and J lost 4 bases, with 16 bases between them. Germline values: CDR1 MGHDK, CDR2 SYGVNS. The CDR3 length is 13 residues. The DNA read from the CDR3 is TGTGCCACTAGAGAACTTGCCCCAGAGACC. Amino acid sequence: CATRELAPET. The full CDR3 sequence reads CATRELAPETQYF.

In the case of this clone: The read ends 3 residues early relative to the CDR3; the germline J gene fills the gap. This chain links TRBV5-1 with TRBJ2-3; 8 nucleotides align to TRBD2. The germline CDR1 and CDR2 sequences are SGHRS and YFSETQ. The CDR3 consists of 16 residues. The CDR3 reads CASSWTASGPLETQYF. CDR3 DNA, as far as it was read: TGCGCCAGCAGCTGGACGGCTAGCGGGCCTCTAGAGACG.

Worth noting for this clone: The read terminates 3 residues before the CDR3 end, so the remaining end is supplied by the germline J gene. This chain joins TRBV5-6 and TRBJ2-7; TRBD2 might be the D (5 bases). CDR3 length equals 13 residues. Germline V CDR1 and CDR2: SGHDT, YYEEEE. V was trimmed by 2 bases and J by 0 bases, leaving 6 bases between them. The sequenced part of the CDR3 DNA is TGTGCCAGCAGCTTTCGGGGCTCCTACGAG. Protein: CASSFRGSYE. The complete CDR3 sequence is CASSFRGSYEQYF. Based on the CDR3 plus reference TRBV5-6 and TRBJ2-7, the full variable domain is DAGVTQSPTHLIKTRGQQVTLRCSPKSGHDTVSWYQQALGQGPQFIFQYYEEEERQRGNFPDRFSGHQFPNYSSELNVNALLLGDSALYLCASSFRGSYEQYFGPGTRLTVT.

Points on this clone: Read sequence stops 3 residues before the CDR3 end, and the germline J gene provides the missing end. This sequence joins TRBV19 and TRBJ1-1; D is undetermined. Per the germline V gene, CDR1 is LNHDA and CDR2 is SQIVND (reference sequence). There are 14 residues in the CDR3. V lost 3 bases, J lost 4 bases, and 12 bases lay in between. This chain's CDR3 is CASSISGEGTEAFF. CDR3 DNA (partial): TGTGCCAGTAGTATTTCCGGGGAGGGCACTGAA.

The CDR3 region is CASSLRPENYEQYF. The part of the CDR3 DNA that was read is TGTGCCAGCAGTTTAAGGCCAGAAAACTACGAG. The chain recombines TRBV12-3 or TRBV12-4 with TRBJ2-7; no clear D. The sequence runs out 3 residues before the end of the CDR3; the remainder is reconstructed from the germline J gene. The V end was cut by 2 bases, the J end by 3 bases, with 11 bases between. CDR3 length: 14 residues.

Worth noting for this clone: The CDR3 end is not reached by the read, which stops 3 residues before it; the germline J gene fills it in. The gene calls are TRBV13 and TRBJ2-2; no reliable D call. The CDR3 has 14 amino acids. CDR1 and CDR2 from the germline V gene are PRHDT and FYEKMQ (reference sequence). V lost 5 bases to trimming and J lost 0 bases, with 7 bases between them. CDR3 residues: CASSELSNTGELFF. CDR3 DNA (partial): TGTGCCAGCAGCGAACTGTCGAACACCGGGGAG.

With respect to this clone: Read sequence stops 3 residues before the CDR3 end, and the germline J gene provides the missing end. The J gene is TRBJ2-7, the V gene TRBV20-1, with 9 nucleotides matching TRBD1. V lost 0 bases and J lost 5; bases outside the gene matches: 5. Germline assignment: CDR1 DFQATT and CDR2 SNEGSKA (reference sequence). The CDR3 runs to 14 residues. Here the CDR3 reads CSARDSQGAHEQYF. CDR3 DNA, as far as it was read: TGCAGTGCTAGAGATTCACAGGGGGCACACGAG.

A note on this clone: The read ends 3 residues shy of where the CDR3 ends; the end is completed using the germline J gene. This sequence joins TRBV2 and TRBJ2-2, with TRBD1 matching 8 bases. The trim removed 3 bases at V and 1 base at J, leaving 4 bases unmatched. This CDR3 has 16 amino acids. From germline, CDR1 is SNHLY and CDR2 FYNNEI. The sequenced CDR3 bases are TGTGCCAGCAGTGACCCGGACAGGGAGAACACCGGGGAG. This encodes CASSDPDRENTGE. The full-length CDR3 reads as CASSDPDRENTGELFF.

About this clone: The read halts 3 residues ahead of the CDR3 end, with the missing end drawn from the germline J gene. This chain uses TRBV19 with TRBJ1-1, with D perhaps TRBD1 (5 bases). The V and J ends lost 2 bases and 0 bases respectively, with 10 bases between them. The germline V gene has CDR1 LNHDA and CDR2 SQIVND (reference sequence). This CDR3 has 15 residues. The chain's CDR3 is CASSISMGLNTEAFF. The sequenced CDR3 bases are TGTGCCAGTAGTATATCTATGGGGCTGAACACTGAA.

A remark on this clone: The junction differs from germline at one of its ends, possibly a read error. Read sequence stops 3 residues before the CDR3 end, and the germline J gene provides the missing end. V is TRBV20-1 and J is TRBJ2-4; 7 bases match TRBD1. The CDR3 sequence is 15 residues long. Germline V gene data show CDR1 as DFQATT and CDR2 as SNEGSKA (reference sequence). CDR3 bases read: TGCAGTGCCAGAGTGGGACAGCTAGCCAAAAACATT. As protein: CSARVGQLAKNI. The CDR3 in its entirety is CSARVGQLAKNIQYF.

Notes on this clone: The CDR3 extends 3 residues past the end of the read, so its final part is completed from the germline J gene. The rearrangement joins TRBV7-2 to TRBJ2-6; 7 positions match TRBD2. The CDR3 runs to 15 residues. V lost 5 bases to trimming and J lost 1 base; unmatched junction nucleotides: 2. Germline assignment: CDR1 SGHTA and CDR2 FQGNSA. The DNA read from the CDR3 is TGTGCCAGCAGCCGGCGGGGGTCTGGGGCCAACGTC. It specifies CASSRRGSGANV. The whole CDR3 sequence reads CASSRRGSGANVLTF.